These T cell receptor beta chains were read from a single sample in a study of neurological immune-mediated disorders. TCRdb called the 5' RACE reads again in MiXCR, with one record for every CDR3 protein. The data show about 35,000 distinct CDR3 sequences, 3% to 4.5% seen once. Sequenced sample: PBMCs. The receptor source for this set is a man aged 30 to 45 with multiple sclerosis. Each CDR3 is given without its conserved first and last residue. Each record gives: J gene, V gene, CDR3 protein.

j_gene: TRBJ2-2
v_gene: TRBV6-5
CDR3aa: ASSFTGPTGELF

j_gene: TRBJ2-1
v_gene: TRBV5-1
CDR3aa: ASSRSAGTSGEQF

j_gene: TRBJ2-7
v_gene: TRBV20-1
CDR3aa: SARHLAGGSYEQY

j_gene: TRBJ2-1
v_gene: TRBV7-7
CDR3aa: ASSVHEQF

j_gene: TRBJ1-5
v_gene: TRBV6-6
CDR3aa: ASSSLVGVAQH

j_gene: TRBJ1-2
v_gene: TRBV7-2
CDR3aa: ASTSGMDPVWGYT

j_gene: TRBJ1-2
v_gene: TRBV6-5
CDR3aa: ASSLDRHPYGYT

j_gene: TRBJ2-7
v_gene: TRBV7-2
CDR3aa: ASSLMVNSYEQY

j_gene: TRBJ2-7
v_gene: TRBV5-1
CDR3aa: ASSTGTGLHEQY

j_gene: TRBJ1-4
v_gene: TRBV7-6
CDR3aa: ASSLGARPTNEKLF

j_gene: TRBJ1-2
v_gene: TRBV20-1
CDR3aa: SIRGNYGYT

j_gene: TRBJ2-3
v_gene: TRBV7-6
CDR3aa: ASSLGTNTDTQY

j_gene: TRBJ2-7
v_gene: TRBV5-1
CDR3aa: ASSTGPYEQY

j_gene: TRBJ2-1
v_gene: TRBV5-1
CDR3aa: ASSLAARNNEQF

j_gene: TRBJ2-7
v_gene: TRBV5-1
CDR3aa: ASSLTENNEQY

j_gene: TRBJ1-1
v_gene: TRBV7-2
CDR3aa: ASRLIHWGVSQTEAF

j_gene: TRBJ2-3
v_gene: TRBV7-2
CDR3aa: ASSLRTGGFDTQY

j_gene: TRBJ2-7
v_gene: TRBV20-1
CDR3aa: SARVSGGDEQY

j_gene: TRBJ2-6
v_gene: TRBV13
CDR3aa: ASSSGTGTAGANVLT

j_gene: TRBJ2-3
v_gene: TRBV20-1
CDR3aa: SARVGLAADTQY

j_gene: TRBJ2-7
v_gene: TRBV5-1
CDR3aa: ASSGEGAMAYEQY

j_gene: TRBJ2-5
v_gene: TRBV7-3
CDR3aa: ASSPLGGAVRETQY

j_gene: TRBJ2-7
v_gene: TRBV5-1
CDR3aa: ASSSVEGLYEQY

j_gene: TRBJ1-1
v_gene: TRBV6-2/TRBV6-3
CDR3aa: AIRRRGNTEAF

j_gene: TRBJ2-2
v_gene: TRBV20-1
CDR3aa: SARVISTNTGELF

j_gene: TRBJ1-3
v_gene: TRBV9
CDR3aa: ASSVGQTGNTIY

j_gene: TRBJ2-1
v_gene: TRBV20-1
CDR3aa: SASGLAANEQF

j_gene: TRBJ2-6
v_gene: TRBV7-3
CDR3aa: ASSLAGTGATNVLT

j_gene: TRBJ2-7
v_gene: TRBV20-1
CDR3aa: SAPTSLSYEQY

j_gene: TRBJ1-3
v_gene: TRBV20-1
CDR3aa: SARDPSPGNTIY

j_gene: TRBJ2-3
v_gene: TRBV5-1
CDR3aa: ASRPPGLHTDTQY

j_gene: TRBJ1-1
v_gene: TRBV6-6
CDR3aa: ASGRGLHTEAF

j_gene: TRBJ1-1
v_gene: TRBV12-3/TRBV12-4
CDR3aa: ASSLAGGTDPNTEAF

j_gene: TRBJ2-5
v_gene: TRBV7-9
CDR3aa: ASSTGLETQY

j_gene: TRBJ2-5
v_gene: TRBV29-1
CDR3aa: SVVSAGSQETQY

j_gene: TRBJ2-5
v_gene: TRBV29-1
CDR3aa: SVEDNFRAQETQY

j_gene: TRBJ1-4
v_gene: TRBV12-3/TRBV12-4
CDR3aa: ASSLGWLKNGLF

j_gene: TRBJ2-1
v_gene: TRBV20-1
CDR3aa: SARHYGTSQF

j_gene: TRBJ1-6
v_gene: TRBV9
CDR3aa: ASGQGGSPLN

j_gene: TRBJ1-1
v_gene: TRBV7-2
CDR3aa: ASSLEGASRTEAF

j_gene: TRBJ2-5
v_gene: TRBV7-9
CDR3aa: ASSYPLNLTQY